The T cell receptor beta chain under discussion was sequenced for a study of control samples from healthy donors and cancer patients. The sample holds many counts of this clone. Germline trimming cut 1 base from V and 2 bases from J; bases unmatched to any gene: 1. Germline lookup yields CDR1 SGHVS and CDR2 FQNEAQ. The CDR3 has 15 amino acids. This table comes from immunoSEQ multiplex PCR, and its TCRdb copy is limited to in-frame clones, with some not included. The profile covers about 270,000 clones, with over 75% appearing a single time and about 14% taken by the ten largest. Sequencing was done on a sample of PBMCs. This sequence originates from a woman aged 60-70 years with lung cancer. The chain joins TRBV7-8 to TRBJ1-5; 8 positions agree with TRBD1. The CDR3 spells CASSLVTGGNQPQHF. CDR3 sequence (DNA): TGTGCCAGCAGCTTAGTGACAGGGGGCAATCAGCCCCAGCATTTT.